This TCR beta chain was recorded in a study of T-cell memory formation after mild COVID-19. The germline V and J ends were trimmed by 6 bases and 8 bases, with 16 bases remaining between them. The CDR3 runs to 13 residues. MiXCR was run by TCRdb on the 5' RACE reads, yielding one entry per CDR3 protein. The table lists around 450,000 distinct CDR3 sequences, roughly 20% of them singletons, with about 8.8% in the top ten. This sequence joins TRBV12-3 or TRBV12-4 and TRBJ1-2; D is perhaps TRBD1 (5 bases). This sequence was found in an adult woman who had mild COVID-19 (a few samples of this study predate the infection). Cell type and time point are not known. Sequences were obtained from PBMCs or a T cell subset sorted from them (not recorded which). The DNA for the CDR3 is TGTGCCAGCAGCCACGGGACGGCGCGAGGCTACACCTTC. Protein product: CASSHGTARGYTF.